These 5 T cell receptor beta chains originate from one sample sequenced in a study of blood T cell repertoires in COVID-19. Some clones are missing from TCRdb's copy, which holds only in-frame ones; the method was immunoSEQ multiplex PCR. Found here are about 160,000 clones, 65% to 85% of them singletons; the top ten hold 4.5% to 7.5%. Source material: PBMCs or T cells enriched from blood (not recorded which). The receptors here all came from a man in his forties who had recovered from COVID-19.

The chain employs TRBV14 and TRBJ1-6, with 7 bases lining up with TRBD1. The J segment lost 12 bases and the V segment lost 0 bases, leaving 8 bases of the junction unmatched. This CDR3 has 15 amino acids. Germline loops: CDR1 SGHDN, CDR2 FVKESK. CDR3 amino acids: CASSQDDRVFEPLHF. In DNA, the CDR3 is TGTGCCAGCAGCCAAGATGACAGGGTCTTCGAACCCCTCCACTTT. The full variable domain, rest sourced from reference TRBV14 and TRBJ1-6, is EAGVTQFPSHSVIEKGQTVTLRCDPISGHDNLYWYRRVMGKEIKFLLHFVKESKQDESGMPNNRFLAERTGGTYSTLKVQPAELEDSGVYFCASSQDDRVFEPLHFGNGTRLTVT.

This clone came up once. V and J are TRBV5-4 and TRBJ2-5; 7 bases line up with TRBD1. The CDR3 covers 16 residues. Trimming took 4 bases from V and 1 from J; bases not matched to a gene: 10. From germline, CDR1 is SGHNT and CDR2 YYREEE (reference sequence). The CDR3 here is CASSRQGRSVQETQYF. CDR3 in DNA: TGTGCCAGCAGCCGACAGGGACGTAGTGTCCAAGAGACCCAGTACTTC.

The chain employs TRBV12-5 and TRBJ1-2, with unresolved D. Per the germline V gene, CDR1 is LGHNT and CDR2 is FRNRAP. The CDR3 extends over 16 amino acids. V was trimmed by 5 bases and J by 2 bases, leaving 18 bases between them. CDR3 sequence: CASGPSSQTSNYGYTF. In nucleotides, the CDR3 is TGTGCTAGTGGTCCCTCGAGTCAAACCTCAAACTATGGCTACACCTTC.

The chain has TRBV7-2 and TRBJ2-3; 7 bases fit TRBD2. The germline V gene has CDR1 SGHTA and CDR2 FQGNSA. The CDR3 runs 15 residues. With V trimmed by 3 bases and J by 2 bases, 5 bases remained unmatched. The CDR3 nucleotides are TGTGCCAGCAGCTTTGGGACTATTAACACAGATACGCAGTATTTT. It translates to CASSFGTINTDTQYF. Full variable domain (rest looked up from reference TRBV7-2 and TRBJ2-3): GAGVSQSPSNKVTEKGKDVELRCDPISGHTALYWYRQSLGQGLEFLIYFQGNSAPDKSGLPSDRFSAERTGGSVSTLTIQRTQQEDSAVYLCASSFGTINTDTQYFGPGTRLTVL.

V usage is TRBV5-6 and J usage is TRBJ2-1; TRBD2 aligns across 11 bases. This CDR3 spans 16 amino acids. Unmatched junction bases numbered 10, after V lost 4 bases and J lost 7 bases. Germline lookup yields CDR1 SGHDT and CDR2 YYEEEE. CDR3 amino acids: CASSPRRLAGGNEQFF. CDR3 coding DNA: TGTGCCAGCAGCCCACGGAGGCTAGCGGGGGGTAATGAGCAGTTCTTC.